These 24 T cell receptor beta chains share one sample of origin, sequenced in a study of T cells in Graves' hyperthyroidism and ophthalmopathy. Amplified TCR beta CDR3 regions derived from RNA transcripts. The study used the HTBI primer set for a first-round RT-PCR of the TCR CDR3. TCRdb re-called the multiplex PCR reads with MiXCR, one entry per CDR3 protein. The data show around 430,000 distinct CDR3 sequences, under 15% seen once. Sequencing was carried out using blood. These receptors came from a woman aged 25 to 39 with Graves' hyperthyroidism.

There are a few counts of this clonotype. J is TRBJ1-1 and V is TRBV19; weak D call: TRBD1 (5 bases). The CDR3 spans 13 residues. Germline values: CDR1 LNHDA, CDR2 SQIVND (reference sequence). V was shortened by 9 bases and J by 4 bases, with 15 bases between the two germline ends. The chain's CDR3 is CASGRGWSTEAFF. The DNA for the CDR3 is TGTGCCAGCGGGAGGGGATGGAGCACTGAAGCTTTCTTT.

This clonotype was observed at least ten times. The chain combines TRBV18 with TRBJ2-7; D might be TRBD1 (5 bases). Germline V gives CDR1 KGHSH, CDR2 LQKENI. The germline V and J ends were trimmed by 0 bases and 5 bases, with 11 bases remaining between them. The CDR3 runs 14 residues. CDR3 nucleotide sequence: TGTGCCAGCTCACCACCGCCAGGGATCAACGAGCAGTACTTC. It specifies CASSPPPGINEQYF.

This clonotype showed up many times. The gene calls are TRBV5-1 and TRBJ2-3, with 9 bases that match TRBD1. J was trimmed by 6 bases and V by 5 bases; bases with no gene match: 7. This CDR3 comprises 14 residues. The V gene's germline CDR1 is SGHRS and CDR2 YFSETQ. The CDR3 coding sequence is TGCGCCAGCAGTTCACAGGGGGCTGGGGATACGCAGTATTTT. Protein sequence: CASSSQGAGDTQYF. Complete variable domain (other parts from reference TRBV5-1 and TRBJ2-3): KAGVTQTPRYLIKTRGQQVTLSCSPISGHRSVSWYQQTPGQGLQFLFEYFSETQRNKGNFPGRFSGRQFSNSRSEMNVSTLELGDSALYLCASSSQGAGDTQYFGPGTRLTVL.

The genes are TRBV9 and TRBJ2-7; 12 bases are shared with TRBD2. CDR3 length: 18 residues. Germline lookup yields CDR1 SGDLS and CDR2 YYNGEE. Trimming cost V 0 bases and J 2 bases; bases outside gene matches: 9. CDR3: CASSVGALAGGGAYEQYF. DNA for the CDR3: TGTGCCAGCAGCGTAGGAGCCCTAGCGGGAGGGGGGGCCTACGAGCAGTACTTC.

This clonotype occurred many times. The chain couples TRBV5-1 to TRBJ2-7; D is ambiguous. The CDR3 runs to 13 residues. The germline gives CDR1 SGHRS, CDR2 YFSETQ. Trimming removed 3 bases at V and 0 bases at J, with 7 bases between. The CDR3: CASSSYTSYEQYF. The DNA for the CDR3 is TGCGCCAGCAGCTCGTATACCTCCTACGAGCAGTACTTC.

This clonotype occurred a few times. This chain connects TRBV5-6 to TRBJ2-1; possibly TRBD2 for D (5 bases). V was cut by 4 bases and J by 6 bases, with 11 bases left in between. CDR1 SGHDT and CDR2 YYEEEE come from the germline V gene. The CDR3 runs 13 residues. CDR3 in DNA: TGTGCCAGCAGCCCGGACTGGATCAATGAGCAGTTCTTC. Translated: CASSPDWINEQFF.

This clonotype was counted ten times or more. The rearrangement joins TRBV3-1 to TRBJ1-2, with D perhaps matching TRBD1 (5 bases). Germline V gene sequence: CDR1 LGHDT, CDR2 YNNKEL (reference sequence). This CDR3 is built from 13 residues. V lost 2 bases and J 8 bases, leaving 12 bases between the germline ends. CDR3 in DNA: TGTGCCAGCAGCCAAATTTTTCGGGACGGCTACACCTTC. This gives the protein CASSQIFRDGYTF. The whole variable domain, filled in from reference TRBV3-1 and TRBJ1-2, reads DTAVSQTPKYLVTQMGNDKSIKCEQNLGHDTMYWYKQDSKKFLKIMFSYNNKELIINETVPNRFSPKSPDKAHLNLHINSLELGDSAVYFCASSQIFRDGYTFGSGTRLTVV.

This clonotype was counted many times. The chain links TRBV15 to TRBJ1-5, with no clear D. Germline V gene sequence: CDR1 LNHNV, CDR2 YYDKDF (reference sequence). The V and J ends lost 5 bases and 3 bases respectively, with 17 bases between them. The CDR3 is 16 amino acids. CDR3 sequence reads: CATSPGIQRDNQPQHF. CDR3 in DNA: TGTGCCACCAGCCCCGGGATCCAGAGGGACAATCAGCCCCAGCATTTT.

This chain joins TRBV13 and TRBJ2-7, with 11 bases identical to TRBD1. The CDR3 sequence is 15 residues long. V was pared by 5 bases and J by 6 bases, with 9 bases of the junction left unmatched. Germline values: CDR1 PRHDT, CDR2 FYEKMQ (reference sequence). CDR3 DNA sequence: TGTGCCAGCAGCAAAGGACAGGGGGCGCGTCTCGAGCAGTACTTC. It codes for CASSKGQGARLEQYF.

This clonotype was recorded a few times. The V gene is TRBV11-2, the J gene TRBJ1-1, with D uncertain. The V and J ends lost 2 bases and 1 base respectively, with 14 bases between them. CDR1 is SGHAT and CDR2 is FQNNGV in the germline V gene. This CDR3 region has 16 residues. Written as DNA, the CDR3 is TGTGCCAGCAGCTTATGGACGAGTATCCGGAACACTGAAGCTTTCTTT. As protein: CASSLWTSIRNTEAFF.

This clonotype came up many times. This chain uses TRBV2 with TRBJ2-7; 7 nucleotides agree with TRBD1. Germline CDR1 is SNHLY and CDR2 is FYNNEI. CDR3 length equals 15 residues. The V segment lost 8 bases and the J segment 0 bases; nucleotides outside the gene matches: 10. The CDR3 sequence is CASGRGGEGSYEQYF. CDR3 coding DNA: TGTGCCAGCGGAAGAGGGGGCGAAGGCTCCTACGAGCAGTACTTC.

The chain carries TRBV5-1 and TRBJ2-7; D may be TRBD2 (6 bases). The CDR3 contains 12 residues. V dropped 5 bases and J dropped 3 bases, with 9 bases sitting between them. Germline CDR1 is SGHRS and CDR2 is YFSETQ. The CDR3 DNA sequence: TGCGCCAGCAGAATTAGCGGCTACGAGCAGTACTTC. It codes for CASRISGYEQYF.

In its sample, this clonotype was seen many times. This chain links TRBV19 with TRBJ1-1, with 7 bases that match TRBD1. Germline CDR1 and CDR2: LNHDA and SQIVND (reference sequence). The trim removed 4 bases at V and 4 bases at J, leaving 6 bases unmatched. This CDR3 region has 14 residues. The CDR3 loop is CASSNRGLGTEAFF. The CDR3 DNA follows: TGTGCCAGTAGTAACAGGGGTCTTGGCACTGAAGCTTTCTTT.

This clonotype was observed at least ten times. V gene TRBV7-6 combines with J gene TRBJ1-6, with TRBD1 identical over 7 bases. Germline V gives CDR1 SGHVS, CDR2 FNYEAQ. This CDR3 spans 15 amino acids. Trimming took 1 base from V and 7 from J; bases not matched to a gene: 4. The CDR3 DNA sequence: TGTGCCAGCAGCTTAGAGGGACAGAAGAATTCACCCCTCCACTTT. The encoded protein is CASSLEGQKNSPLHF.

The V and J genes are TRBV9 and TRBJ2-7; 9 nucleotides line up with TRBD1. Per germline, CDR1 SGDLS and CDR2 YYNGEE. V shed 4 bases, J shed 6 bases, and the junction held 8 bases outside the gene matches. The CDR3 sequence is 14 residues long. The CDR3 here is CASSRRTGASEQYF. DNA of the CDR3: TGTGCCAGCAGCCGAAGGACAGGGGCGAGCGAGCAGTACTTC.

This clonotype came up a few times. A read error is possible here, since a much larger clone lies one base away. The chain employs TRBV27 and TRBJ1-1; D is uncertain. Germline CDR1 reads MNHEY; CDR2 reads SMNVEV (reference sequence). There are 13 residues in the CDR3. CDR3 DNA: TGTGCCAGCAGTTTGAGACCGAACACTGGAGCTTTCTTT. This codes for CASSLRPNTGAFF.

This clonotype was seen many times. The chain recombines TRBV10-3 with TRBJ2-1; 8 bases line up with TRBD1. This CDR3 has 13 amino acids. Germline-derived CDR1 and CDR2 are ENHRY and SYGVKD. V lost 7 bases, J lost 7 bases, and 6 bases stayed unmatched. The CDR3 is CAINRGEWNEQFF. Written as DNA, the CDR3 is TGTGCCATCAACAGGGGGGAGTGGAATGAGCAGTTCTTC.

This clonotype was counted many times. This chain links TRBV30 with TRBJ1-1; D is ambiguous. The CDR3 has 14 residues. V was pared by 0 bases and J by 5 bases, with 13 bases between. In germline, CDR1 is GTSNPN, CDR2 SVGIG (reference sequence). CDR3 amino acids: CAWSVRGIGTEAFF. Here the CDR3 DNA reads TGTGCCTGGAGTGTACGAGGGATTGGGACTGAAGCTTTCTTT.

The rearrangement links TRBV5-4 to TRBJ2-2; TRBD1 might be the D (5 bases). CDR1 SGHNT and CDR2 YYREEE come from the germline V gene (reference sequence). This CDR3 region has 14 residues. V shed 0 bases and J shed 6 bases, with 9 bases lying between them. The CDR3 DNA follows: TGTGCCAGCAGCTTGGGACAGCCAGCCGGGGAGCTGTTTTTT. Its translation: CASSLGQPAGELFF.

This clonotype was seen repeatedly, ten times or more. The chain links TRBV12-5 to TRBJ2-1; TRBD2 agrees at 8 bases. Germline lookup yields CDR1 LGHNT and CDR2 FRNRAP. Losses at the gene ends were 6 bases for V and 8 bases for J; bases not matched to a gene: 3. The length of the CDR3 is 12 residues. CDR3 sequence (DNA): TGTGCTAGTGGCGGGAGGGCCTATGAGCAGTTCTTC. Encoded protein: CASGGRAYEQFF.

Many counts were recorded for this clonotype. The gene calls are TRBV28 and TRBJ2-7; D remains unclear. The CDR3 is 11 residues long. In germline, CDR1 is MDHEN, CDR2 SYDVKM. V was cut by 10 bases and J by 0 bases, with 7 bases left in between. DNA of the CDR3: TGTGCCACTCGGTACTCCTACGAGCAGTACTTC. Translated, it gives CATRYSYEQYF.

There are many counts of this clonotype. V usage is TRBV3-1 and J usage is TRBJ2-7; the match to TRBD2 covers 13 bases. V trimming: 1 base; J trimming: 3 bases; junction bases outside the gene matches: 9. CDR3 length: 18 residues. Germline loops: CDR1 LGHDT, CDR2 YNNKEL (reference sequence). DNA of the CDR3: TGTGCCAGCAGCCAAGGGACTAGCGGGAGCGTCGGGGACTACGAGCAGTACTTC. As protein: CASSQGTSGSVGDYEQYF.

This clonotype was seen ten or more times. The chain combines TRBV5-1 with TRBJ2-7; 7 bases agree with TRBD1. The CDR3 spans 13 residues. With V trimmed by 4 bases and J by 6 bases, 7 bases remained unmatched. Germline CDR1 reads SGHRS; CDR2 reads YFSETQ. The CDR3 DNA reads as TGCGCCAGCAGCCCATGGACAGGCGGCGAGCAGTACTTC. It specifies CASSPWTGGEQYF.

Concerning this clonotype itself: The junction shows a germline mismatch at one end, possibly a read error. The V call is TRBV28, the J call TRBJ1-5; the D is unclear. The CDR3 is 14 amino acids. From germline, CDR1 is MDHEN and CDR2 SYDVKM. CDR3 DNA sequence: TGTGCCAGCAGTTTAGTGATAGGCAATCAGCCCCGGCATTTT. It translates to CASSLVIGNQPRHF.